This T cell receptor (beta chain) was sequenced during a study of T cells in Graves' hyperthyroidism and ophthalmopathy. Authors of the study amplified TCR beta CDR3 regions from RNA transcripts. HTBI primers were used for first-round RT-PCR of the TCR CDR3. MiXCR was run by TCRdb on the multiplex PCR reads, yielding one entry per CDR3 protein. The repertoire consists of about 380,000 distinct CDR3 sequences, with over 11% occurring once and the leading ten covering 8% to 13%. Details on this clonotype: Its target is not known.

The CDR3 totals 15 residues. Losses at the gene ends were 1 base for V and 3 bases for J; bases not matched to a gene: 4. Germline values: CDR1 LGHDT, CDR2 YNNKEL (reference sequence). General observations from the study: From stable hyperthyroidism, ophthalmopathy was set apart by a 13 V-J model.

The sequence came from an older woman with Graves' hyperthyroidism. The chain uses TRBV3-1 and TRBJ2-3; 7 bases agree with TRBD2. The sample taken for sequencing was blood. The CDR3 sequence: CASSQVGLVTDTQYF. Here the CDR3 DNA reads TGTGCCAGCAGCCAAGTAGGACTAGTAACAGATACGCAGTATTTT.